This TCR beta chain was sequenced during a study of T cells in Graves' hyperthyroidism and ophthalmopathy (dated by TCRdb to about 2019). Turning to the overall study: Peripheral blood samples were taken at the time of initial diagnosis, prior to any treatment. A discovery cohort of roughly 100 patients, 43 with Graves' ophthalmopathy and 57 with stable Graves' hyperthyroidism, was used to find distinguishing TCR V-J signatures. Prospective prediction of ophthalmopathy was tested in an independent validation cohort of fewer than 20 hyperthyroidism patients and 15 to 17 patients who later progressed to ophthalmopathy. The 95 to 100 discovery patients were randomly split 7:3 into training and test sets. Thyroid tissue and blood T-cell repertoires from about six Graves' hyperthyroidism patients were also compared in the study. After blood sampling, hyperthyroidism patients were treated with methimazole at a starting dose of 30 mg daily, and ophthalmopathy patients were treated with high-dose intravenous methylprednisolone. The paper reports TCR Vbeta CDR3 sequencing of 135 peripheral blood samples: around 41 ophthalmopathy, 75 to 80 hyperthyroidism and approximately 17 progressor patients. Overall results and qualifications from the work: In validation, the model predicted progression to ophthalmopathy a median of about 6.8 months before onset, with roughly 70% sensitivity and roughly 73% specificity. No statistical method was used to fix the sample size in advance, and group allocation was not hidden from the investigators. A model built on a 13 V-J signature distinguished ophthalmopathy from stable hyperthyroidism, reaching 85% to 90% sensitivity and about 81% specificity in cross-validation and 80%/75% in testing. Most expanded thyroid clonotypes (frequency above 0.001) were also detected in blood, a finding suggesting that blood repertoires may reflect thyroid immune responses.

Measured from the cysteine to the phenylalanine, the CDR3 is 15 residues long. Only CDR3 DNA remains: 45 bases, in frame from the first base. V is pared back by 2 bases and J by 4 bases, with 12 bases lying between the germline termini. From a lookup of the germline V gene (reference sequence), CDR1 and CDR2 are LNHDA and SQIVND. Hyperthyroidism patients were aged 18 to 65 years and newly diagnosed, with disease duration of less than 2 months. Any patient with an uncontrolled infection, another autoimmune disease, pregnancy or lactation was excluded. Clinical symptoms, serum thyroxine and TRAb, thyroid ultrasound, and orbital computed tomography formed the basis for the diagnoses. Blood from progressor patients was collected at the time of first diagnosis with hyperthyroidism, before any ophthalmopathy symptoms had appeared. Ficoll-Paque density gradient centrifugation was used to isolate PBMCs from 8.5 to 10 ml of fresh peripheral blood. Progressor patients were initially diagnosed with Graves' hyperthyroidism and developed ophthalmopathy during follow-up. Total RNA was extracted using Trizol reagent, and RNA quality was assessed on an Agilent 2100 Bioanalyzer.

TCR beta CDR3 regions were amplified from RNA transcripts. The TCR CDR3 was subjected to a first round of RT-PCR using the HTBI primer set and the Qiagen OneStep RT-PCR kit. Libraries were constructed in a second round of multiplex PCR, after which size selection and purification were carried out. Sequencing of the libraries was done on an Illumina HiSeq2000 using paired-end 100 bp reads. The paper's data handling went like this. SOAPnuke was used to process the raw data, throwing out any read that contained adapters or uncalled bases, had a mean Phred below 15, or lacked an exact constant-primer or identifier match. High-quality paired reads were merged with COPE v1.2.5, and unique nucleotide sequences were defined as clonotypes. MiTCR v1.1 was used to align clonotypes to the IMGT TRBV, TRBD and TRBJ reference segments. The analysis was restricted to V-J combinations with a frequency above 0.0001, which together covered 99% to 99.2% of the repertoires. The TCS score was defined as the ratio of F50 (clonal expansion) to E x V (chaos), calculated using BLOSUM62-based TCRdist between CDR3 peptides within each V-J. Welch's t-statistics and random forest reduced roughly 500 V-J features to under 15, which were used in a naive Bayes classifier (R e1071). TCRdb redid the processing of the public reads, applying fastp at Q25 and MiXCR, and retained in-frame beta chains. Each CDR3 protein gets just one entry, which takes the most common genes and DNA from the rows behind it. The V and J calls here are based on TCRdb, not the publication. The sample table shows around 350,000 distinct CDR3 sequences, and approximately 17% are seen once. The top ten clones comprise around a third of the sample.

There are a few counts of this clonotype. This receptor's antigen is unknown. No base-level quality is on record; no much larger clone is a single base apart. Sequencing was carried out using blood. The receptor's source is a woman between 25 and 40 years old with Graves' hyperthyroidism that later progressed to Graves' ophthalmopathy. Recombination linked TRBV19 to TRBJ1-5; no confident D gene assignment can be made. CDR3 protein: CASSIWVRGNQPQHF. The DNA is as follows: TGTGCCAGTAGTATATGGGTGAGAGGAAATCAGCCCCAGCATTTT.